This TCR beta chain derives from a study of CD8 T cells in ankylosing spondylitis. Study results and limitations: Typical of ankylosing spondylitis blood, it appeared, was a TCR beta motif of roughly eight highly homologous variants. Significant enrichment of disease-linked clones was reported in matched ankylosing spondylitis synovial fluid.

The CDR3 spans 14 residues. In germline, CDR1 is DFQATT, CDR2 SNEGSKA (reference sequence). V was pared by 4 bases and J by 0 bases, with 5 bases of the junction left unmatched. Construction of TCR beta libraries was performed using quantitative 5'-RACE with molecular barcodes. Each CDR3 protein gets one entry after TCRdb re-called the 5' RACE reads with MiXCR. In the table there are tens of thousands of distinct CDR3 sequences, 10% of which are singletons. This clonotype was detected many times. Its matching antigen is unknown. Sequencing input: blood, either unsorted or a sorted T cell fraction (not recorded which). This sequence joins TRBV20-1 and TRBJ2-7; 8 nucleotides align to TRBD2. The sequence derives from a male donor with ankylosing spondylitis or in good health (not recorded which). Here the CDR3 reads CSATLAGSSYEQYF. CDR3 nucleotide sequence: TGCAGTGCTACCCTAGCGGGCAGCTCCTACGAGCAGTACTTC.